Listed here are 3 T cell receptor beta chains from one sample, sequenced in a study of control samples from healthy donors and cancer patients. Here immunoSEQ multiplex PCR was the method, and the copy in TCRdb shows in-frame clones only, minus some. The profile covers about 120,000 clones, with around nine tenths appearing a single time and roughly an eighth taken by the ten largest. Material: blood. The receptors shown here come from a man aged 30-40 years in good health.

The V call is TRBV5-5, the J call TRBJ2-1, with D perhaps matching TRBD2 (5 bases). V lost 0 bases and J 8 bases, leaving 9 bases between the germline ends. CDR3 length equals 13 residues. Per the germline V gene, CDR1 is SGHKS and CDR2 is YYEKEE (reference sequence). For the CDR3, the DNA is TGTGCCAGCAGCTTGGTCGGGGTCTATGAGCAGTTCTTC. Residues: CASSLVGVYEQFF.

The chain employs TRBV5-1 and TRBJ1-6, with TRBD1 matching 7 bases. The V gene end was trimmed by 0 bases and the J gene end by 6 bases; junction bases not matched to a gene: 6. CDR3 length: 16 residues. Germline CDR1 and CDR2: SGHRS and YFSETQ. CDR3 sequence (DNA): TGCGCCAGCAGCTTGGACAGGGGTATAGGTAATTCACCCCTCCACTTT. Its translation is CASSLDRGIGNSPLHF. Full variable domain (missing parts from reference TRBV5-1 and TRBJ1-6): KAGVTQTPRYLIKTRGQQVTLSCSPISGHRSVSWYQQTPGQGLQFLFEYFSETQRNKGNFPGRFSGRQFSNSRSEMNVSTLELGDSALYLCASSLDRGIGNSPLHFGNGTRLTVT.

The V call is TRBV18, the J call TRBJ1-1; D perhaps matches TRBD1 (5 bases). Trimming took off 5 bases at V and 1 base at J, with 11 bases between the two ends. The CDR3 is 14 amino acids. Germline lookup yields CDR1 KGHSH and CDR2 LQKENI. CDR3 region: CASSSGPTNTEAFF. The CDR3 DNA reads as TGTGCCAGCTCATCGGGACCTACGAACACTGAAGCTTTCTTT.